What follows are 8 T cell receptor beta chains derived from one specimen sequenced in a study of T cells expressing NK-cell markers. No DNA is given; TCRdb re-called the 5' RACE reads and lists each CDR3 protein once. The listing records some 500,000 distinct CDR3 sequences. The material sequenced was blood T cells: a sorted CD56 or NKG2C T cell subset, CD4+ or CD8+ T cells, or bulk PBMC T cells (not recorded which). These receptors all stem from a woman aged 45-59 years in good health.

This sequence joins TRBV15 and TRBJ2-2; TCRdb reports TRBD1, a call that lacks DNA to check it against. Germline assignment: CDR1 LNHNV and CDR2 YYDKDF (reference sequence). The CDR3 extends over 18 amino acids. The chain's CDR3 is CATSRGFLAGSSTGELFF.

Here the CDR3 reads CASTKAAYGEQFF. This chain joins TRBV27 and TRBJ2-1; TCRdb outputs TRBD2, but without DNA this stays unchecked. Germline V CDR1 and CDR2: MNHEY, SMNVEV (reference sequence). The CDR3 extends over 13 amino acids.

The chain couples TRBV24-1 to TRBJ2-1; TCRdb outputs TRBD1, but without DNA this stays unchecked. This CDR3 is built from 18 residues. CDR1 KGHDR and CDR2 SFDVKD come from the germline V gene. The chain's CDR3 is CATSDLVGGTSSYNEQFF.

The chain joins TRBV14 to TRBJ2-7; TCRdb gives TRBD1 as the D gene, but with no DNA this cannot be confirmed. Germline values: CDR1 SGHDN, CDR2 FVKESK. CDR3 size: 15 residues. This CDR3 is CASSFVDRGRREQYF.

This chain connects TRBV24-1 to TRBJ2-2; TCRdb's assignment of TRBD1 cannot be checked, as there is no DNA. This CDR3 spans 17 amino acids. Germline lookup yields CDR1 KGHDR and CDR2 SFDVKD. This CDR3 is CATSDLKGGTNTGELFF.

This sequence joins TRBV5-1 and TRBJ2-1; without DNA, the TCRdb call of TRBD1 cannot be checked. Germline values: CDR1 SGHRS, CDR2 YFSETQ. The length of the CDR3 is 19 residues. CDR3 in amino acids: CASSLDGRQPRHSYNEQFF.

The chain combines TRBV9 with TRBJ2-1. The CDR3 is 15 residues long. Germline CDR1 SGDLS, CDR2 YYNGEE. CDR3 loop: CASSPTASSYNEQFF.

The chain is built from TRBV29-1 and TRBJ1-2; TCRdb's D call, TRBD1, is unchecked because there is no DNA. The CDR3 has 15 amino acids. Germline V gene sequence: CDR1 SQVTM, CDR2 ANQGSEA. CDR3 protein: CSVPTGGGGGYGYTF.